This record looks at one TCR beta chain sequence and its context. As yet, its antigen is unknown. The sample belongs to a study of cytomegalovirus exposure and HLA in healthy donors. Study results and caveats: Earlier analysis yielded a pattern in which most TCR beta V segments were productive about 87% or about 30% of the time. Sequencing likely produced, as an artifact, a cluster of highly shared sequence variants.

The PCR ran on 60 Vbeta and 13 Jbeta primers. The table came from immunoSEQ multiplex PCR; TCRdb's copy has only in-frame clones and leaves some out. The repertoire holds 150,000 to 200,000 clones, with around 84% as singletons. Likely unrecorded immune exposures existed in these nominally healthy donors. The sample consisted of PBMCs. The TCR was taken from a young man in good health and CMV-seronegative.

The CDR3 DNA is TGCGCCAGCAGCCAAGAGTTCCAGCGTAGCTCGAGGGAGCAGTACTTC. Its protein product is CASSQEFQRSSREQYF. The chain employs TRBV4-1 and TRBJ2-7, with D unresolved. Germline loops: CDR1 MGHRA, CDR2 YSYEKL. The CDR3 consists of 16 residues. Trimming cost V 0 bases and J 7 bases, with 19 bases left between them.